The next 18 T cell receptor beta chains were all read from a single sample in a study of blood T cell repertoires in COVID-19. The method was immunoSEQ multiplex PCR; TCRdb's version includes in-frame clones alone and lacks a portion of them. The repertoire holds 84,000 or so clones, with roughly 80% as singletons. The sequenced material came from peripheral blood. These receptors came from a woman between 65 and 79 years old with active or convalescent COVID-19.

The gene calls are TRBV6-5 and TRBJ2-3, with a weak D call TRBD1 (6 bases). This CDR3 comprises 15 residues. From germline, CDR1 is MNHEY and CDR2 SVGAGI. V was pared by 7 bases and J by 1 base, with 15 bases between. The CDR3 reads CASTGQSLGTDTQYF. The CDR3, as DNA: TGTGCCAGCACCGGACAGTCTCTTGGCACAGATACGCAGTATTTT.

The V gene is TRBV28, the J gene TRBJ2-1; D might be TRBD1 (7 bases). This CDR3 is 15 amino acids long. Trimming took off 2 bases at V and 7 bases at J, with 15 bases between the two ends. In germline, CDR1 is MDHEN, CDR2 SYDVKM. The CDR3 region has the DNA TGTGCCAGCAGTTTAGCCCGGACAGGAGGGAATGAGCAGTTCTTC. Translating gives CASSLARTGGNEQFF.

J is TRBJ1-2 and V is TRBV10-2; D may be TRBD1 (5 bases). The CDR3 loop spans 13 amino acids. Germline CDR1 and CDR2: WSHSY and SAAADI. Trimming left V 10 bases short and J 0 bases short, with 12 bases between. Here the CDR3 reads CATGSGANYGYTF. The CDR3 DNA follows: TGCGCCACCGGTTCGGGGGCTAACTATGGCTACACCTTC.

This clone was detected only a few times. This rearrangement joins TRBV18 to TRBJ1-1, with 10 bases matching TRBD1. J was trimmed by 5 bases and V by 3 bases; bases with no gene match: 3. Germline-derived CDR1 and CDR2 are KGHSH and LQKENI. The CDR3 contains 14 residues. DNA for the CDR3: TGTGCCAGCTCACCGACAGGGGGCGATACTGAAGCTTTCTTT. Translated, it gives CASSPTGGDTEAFF.

CDR3 protein: CASSSRREGDSEQYF. The CDR3 DNA follows: TGTGCCAGCAGCAGCCGGAGGGAGGGGGACTCCGAGCAGTACTTC. This rearrangement joins TRBV5-4 to TRBJ2-7, with D possibly matching TRBD2 (7 bases). CDR1 is SGHNT, CDR2 YYREEE, per germline (reference sequence). This CDR3 has 15 amino acids. V was cut by 4 bases and J by 6 bases, with 20 bases left in between.

The J gene is TRBJ1-2, the V gene TRBV18; TRBD1 is a possible D gene (6 bases). V was pared by 3 bases and J by 6 bases, with 23 bases between. CDR3 length equals 17 residues. Germline-derived CDR1 and CDR2 are KGHSH and LQKENI. CDR3 amino acids: CASSPIQGLNTGNGYTF. CDR3 DNA sequence: TGTGCCAGCTCACCCATCCAGGGCCTTAATACAGGGAATGGCTACACCTTC. The full variable domain, completed using reference TRBV18 and TRBJ1-2, is NAGVMQNPRHLVRRRGQEARLRCSPMKGHSHVYWYRQLPEEGLKFMVYLQKENIIDESGMPKERFSAEFPKEGPSILRIQQVVRGDSAAYFCASSPIQGLNTGNGYTFGSGTRLTVV.

V usage is TRBV11-3 and J usage is TRBJ1-1; no firm D call. The CDR3 runs 13 residues. Trimming took 4 bases from V and 4 from J, leaving 10 bases between them. CDR1 and CDR2 from the germline V gene are SGHNT and YENEEA. CDR3 sequence (DNA): TGTGCCAGCAGCTCCGAGGGTTCCACTGAAGCTTTCTTT. Translating gives CASSSEGSTEAFF.

The chain couples TRBV2 to TRBJ2-7, with D possibly TRBD2 on 6 matching bases. The germline gives CDR1 SNHLY, CDR2 FYNNEI. V was clipped by 7 bases and J by 6 bases, with 16 bases between them. The CDR3 extends over 13 amino acids. CDR3 sequence: CASIRDLSSEQYF. In nucleotides, the CDR3 is TGTGCCAGCATCCGGGACTTATCGAGCGAGCAGTACTTC.

This clone was counted once. The chain couples TRBV18 to TRBJ1-1; 8 positions agree with TRBD1. Germline assignment: CDR1 KGHSH and CDR2 LQKENI. Unmatched junction bases numbered 6, after V lost 4 bases and J lost 8 bases. The CDR3 length is 13 residues. This CDR3 is CASSLSRDREAFF. The CDR3 nucleotides are TGTGCCAGCTCACTCAGCCGGGACAGGGAAGCTTTCTTT. The full variable domain, in which reference TRBV18 and TRBJ1-1 provide the parts outside the CDR3, is NAGVMQNPRHLVRRRGQEARLRCSPMKGHSHVYWYRQLPEEGLKFMVYLQKENIIDESGMPKERFSAEFPKEGPSILRIQQVVRGDSAAYFCASSLSRDREAFFGQGTRLTVV.

The chain has TRBV6-5 and TRBJ2-1, with D maybe TRBD2 (5 bases). V lost 6 bases to trimming and J lost 5 bases, with 14 bases between them. CDR3 size: 14 residues. Per the germline V gene, CDR1 is MNHEY and CDR2 is SVGAGI. The CDR3 spells CASRRVNSNNEQFF. The CDR3 coding sequence is TGTGCCAGCAGGAGGGTAAACAGTAACAATGAGCAGTTCTTC.

The chain combines TRBV4-1 with TRBJ1-2, with 8 bases identical to TRBD1. The CDR3 extends over 16 amino acids. Germline trimming cut 3 bases from V and 4 bases from J; bases unmatched to any gene: 10. Germline lookup yields CDR1 MGHRA and CDR2 YSYEKL. The CDR3 DNA reads TGCGCCAGCAGCCACACCAGGGGGCGGCTCATCTATGGCTACACCTTC. It specifies CASSHTRGRLIYGYTF.

A few counts support this clone. The CDR3 DNA is TGTGCCAGCAGCTTAATCCGGGGAAGTCTCTACGCTGGAAACACCATATATTTT. This encodes CASSLIRGSLYAGNTIYF. The chain employs TRBV11-2 and TRBJ1-3; D unresolved. The CDR3 runs 18 residues. Looked up from germline, CDR1 is SGHAT and CDR2 is FQNNGV. V was cut by 2 bases and J by 2 bases, with 19 bases left in between.

The chain combines TRBV5-1 with TRBJ1-1; the D is unclear. Germline assignment: CDR1 SGHRS and CDR2 YFSETQ. The CDR3 sequence is 13 residues long. The V gene lost 3 bases and the J gene lost 1 base, with 7 bases spanning the gap. The CDR3: CASSSGRNTEAFF. DNA of the CDR3: TGCGCCAGCAGCTCAGGCAGGAACACTGAAGCTTTCTTT.

The chain carries TRBV19 and TRBJ2-1, with D perhaps TRBD2 (6 bases). This CDR3 is built from 14 residues. CDR1 and CDR2 from the germline V gene are LNHDA and SQIVND (reference sequence). The V gene lost 3 bases and the J gene lost 9 bases, with 15 bases spanning the gap. CDR3 loop: CASSIYGGNAEQFF. DNA for the CDR3: TGTGCCAGTAGTATTTACGGGGGTAACGCTGAGCAGTTCTTC.

This sequence joins TRBV21-1 and TRBJ1-2. TRBV21-1 is a known pseudogene. CDR3 length equals 15 residues. This chain's CDR3 is CASSKAREGLYGYTF. CDR3 coding DNA: TGTGCCAGCAGCAAAGCGCGGGAGGGACTCTATGGCTACACCTTC.

As DNA, the CDR3 is TGCGCCAGCAGCCAAGAAGACAGGGGGCCGAATGGCTACACCTTC. Protein sequence: CASSQEDRGPNGYTF. V and J are TRBV4-1 and TRBJ1-2; the match to TRBD1 covers 10 bases. From germline, CDR1 is MGHRA and CDR2 YSYEKL. Germline trimming cut 0 bases from V and 6 bases from J; bases unmatched to any gene: 4. The CDR3 is made up of 15 amino acids.

This clone turned up a few times. The CDR3 sequence: CASSSDQGINQPQHF. The CDR3, as DNA: TGTGCCAGCAGTTCGGATCAGGGTATAAATCAGCCCCAGCATTTT. The V call is TRBV27, the J call TRBJ1-5; tentatively, D is TRBD1 (5 bases). The CDR3 length is 15 residues. V lost 4 bases and J lost 4, with 14 bases in between. The germline V gene encodes CDR1 MNHEY and CDR2 SMNVEV (reference sequence).

The gene calls are TRBV6-2 or TRBV6-3 and TRBJ2-7, with 9 bases aligning to TRBD1. Germline CDR1 and CDR2: MNHEY and SVGEGT. The ends lost 6 bases at V and 3 bases at J; junction bases unmatched: 3. CDR3 length: 13 residues. CDR3 protein: CASSRDRDYEQYF. The DNA for the CDR3 is TGTGCCAGCAGCCGGGACAGGGACTACGAGCAGTACTTC.